The clone carrying this TCR beta chain has just one count. The antigen is not known. These data come from a study of OX40 agonist ivuxolimab in advanced cancers. The overall study: Patients were treated with intravenous ivuxolimab, dosed at 0.01 to 10 mg/kg and infused every 2 weeks. Three patients, one with hepatocellular carcinoma and two with cutaneous melanoma, responded partially.

Germline CDR1 is SGHDT and CDR2 is YYEEEE. The CDR3 loop spans 16 amino acids. The V gene lost 0 bases and the J gene lost 0 bases, with 10 bases spanning the gap. Study results and caveats: At doses 0.1 to 3.0 mg/kg, CD4+ and CD8+ clones expanded.

Method: immunoSEQ multiplex PCR; TCRdb's copy keeps in-frame clones and lacks some. The sample carries more than 85,000 clones, about nine tenths recorded once. The TCR comes from an adult with an advanced solid tumor such as melanoma, head and neck, liver or kidney cancer. This chain joins TRBV5-6 and TRBJ1-3; maybe TRBD1 (6 bases). The sample was CD4+ or CD8+ T cells sorted from blood, taken in a trial of the OX40 agonist ivuxolimab. CDR3 in amino acids: CASSLAGVLSGNTIYF. CDR3 DNA: TGTGCCAGCAGCTTGGCAGGGGTGCTCTCTGGAAACACCATATATTTT.